Listed below are T cell receptor beta chains from one sample, sequenced in a study of blood T cells in healthy people across ages. TCRdb re-derived calls from the 5' RACE reads in MiXCR, one entry per CDR3 protein. The repertoire has roughly 1,500,000 distinct CDR3 sequences, roughly 32% of them found once; the top ten carry about 11%. The sequenced sample was blood. Source of these receptors: a young woman in good health. Each CDR3 is given with its conserved first and last residue. D genes are given only for firm matches. Clone size, where shown, is once, few, many, or a class for clones that have expanded.

v_call,j_call,clone_size,d_call,cdr3_aa,cdr3_nt
TRBV30,TRBJ2-7,-,TRBD2,CAWSIGSGGSGGYEQYF,TGTGCCTGGAGTATTGGTAGCGGGGGATCGGGGGGCTACGAGCAGTACTTC
TRBV7-8,TRBJ1-1,-,-,CASSPLVMNTEAFF,TGTGCCAGCAGCCCTCTAGTCATGAACACTGAAGCTTTCTTT
TRBV18,TRBJ1-2,once,TRBD1,CASSPTQQGAYGYTF,TGTGCCAGCTCACCAACTCAACAGGGGGCCTATGGCTACACCTTC
TRBV7-8,TRBJ1-5,few,TRBD1,CASSLDGQVNQPQHF,TGTGCCAGCAGCTTAGACGGACAGGTGAATCAGCCCCAGCATTTT
TRBV7-8,TRBJ2-2,-,-,CASSLLSGRAPNTGELFF,TGTGCCAGCAGCTTATTATCTGGGCGCGCACCCAACACCGGGGAGCTGTTTTTT
TRBV28,TRBJ1-5,-,-,CASSSYREVNQPQHF,TGTGCCAGCAGTTCTTACAGGGAGGTGAATCAGCCCCAGCATTTT
TRBV7-9,TRBJ2-1,once,-,CASSDLIRAPHNEQFF,TGTGCCAGCAGCGACCTAATCCGGGCCCCACACAATGAGCAGTTCTTC
TRBV28,TRBJ2-4,few,-,CASSSLQQAKNIQYF,TGTGCCAGCAGTTCCCTACAGCAAGCCAAAAACATTCAGTACTTC
TRBV20-1,TRBJ2-1,-,TRBD2,CSARVPSGPHFGNEQFF,TGCAGTGCTAGAGTTCCTAGCGGGCCCCACTTTGGAAATGAGCAGTTCTTC
TRBV13,TRBJ2-5,few,-,CASSFGGVGETQYF,TGTGCCAGCAGCTTCGGAGGGGTAGGGGAGACCCAGTACTTC
TRBV20-1,TRBJ2-5,few,TRBD2,CSARDKPGLAGETQYF,TGCAGTGCTAGAGATAAACCGGGACTAGCGGGAGAGACCCAGTACTTC